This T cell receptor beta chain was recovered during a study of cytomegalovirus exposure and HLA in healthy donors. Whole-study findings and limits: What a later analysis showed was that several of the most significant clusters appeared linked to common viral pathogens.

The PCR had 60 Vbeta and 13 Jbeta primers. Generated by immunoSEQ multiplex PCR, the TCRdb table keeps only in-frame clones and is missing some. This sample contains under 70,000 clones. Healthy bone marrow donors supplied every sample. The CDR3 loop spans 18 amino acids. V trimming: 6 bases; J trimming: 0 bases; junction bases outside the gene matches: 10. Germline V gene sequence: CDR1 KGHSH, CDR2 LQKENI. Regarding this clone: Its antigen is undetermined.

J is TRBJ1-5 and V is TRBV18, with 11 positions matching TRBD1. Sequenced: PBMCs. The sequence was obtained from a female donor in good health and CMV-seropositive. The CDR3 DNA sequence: TGTGCCAGCTCTCCTCCCGGACAGGGGGCTTCTAGCAATCAGCCCCAGCATTTT. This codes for CASSPPGQGASSNQPQHF.